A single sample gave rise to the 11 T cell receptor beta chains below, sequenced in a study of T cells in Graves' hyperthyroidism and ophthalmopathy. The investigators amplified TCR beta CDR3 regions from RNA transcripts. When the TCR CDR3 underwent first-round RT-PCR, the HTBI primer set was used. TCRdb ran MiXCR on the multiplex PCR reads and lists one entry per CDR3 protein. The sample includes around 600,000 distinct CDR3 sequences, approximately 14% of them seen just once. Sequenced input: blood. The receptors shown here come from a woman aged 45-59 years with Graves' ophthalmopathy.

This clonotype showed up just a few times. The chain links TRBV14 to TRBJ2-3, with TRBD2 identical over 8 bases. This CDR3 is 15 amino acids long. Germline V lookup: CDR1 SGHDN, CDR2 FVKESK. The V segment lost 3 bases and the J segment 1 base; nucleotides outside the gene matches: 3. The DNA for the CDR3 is TGTGCCAGCAGCCAGAGCGGGAGCCGCACAGATACGCAGTATTTT. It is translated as CASSQSGSRTDTQYF.

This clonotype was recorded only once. The CDR3 DNA reads as TGTGCCAGCAGCCAGACTAGCCCCGCAGAGACCCAGTACTTC. It specifies CASSQTSPAETQYF. The J gene is TRBJ2-5, the V gene TRBV14; 7 positions match TRBD2. The germline gives CDR1 SGHDN, CDR2 FVKESK. Trimming at V came to 3 bases and at J to 4 bases, leaving 5 bases not matched to a gene. The CDR3 spans 14 residues.

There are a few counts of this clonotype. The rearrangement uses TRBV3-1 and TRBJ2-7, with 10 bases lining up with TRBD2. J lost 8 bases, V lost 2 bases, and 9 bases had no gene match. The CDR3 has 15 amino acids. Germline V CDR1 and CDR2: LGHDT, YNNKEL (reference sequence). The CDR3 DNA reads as TGTGCCAGCAGCCAACCCGGGGAGCGGGAGGGGAAGCAGTACTTC. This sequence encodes CASSQPGEREGKQYF.

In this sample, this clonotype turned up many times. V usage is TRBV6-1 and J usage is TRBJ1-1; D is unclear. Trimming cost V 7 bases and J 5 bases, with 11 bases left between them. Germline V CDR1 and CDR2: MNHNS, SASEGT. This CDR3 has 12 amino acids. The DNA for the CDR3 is TGTGCCAGCATTGGCCTCAGTACTGAAGCTTTCTTT. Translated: CASIGLSTEAFF.

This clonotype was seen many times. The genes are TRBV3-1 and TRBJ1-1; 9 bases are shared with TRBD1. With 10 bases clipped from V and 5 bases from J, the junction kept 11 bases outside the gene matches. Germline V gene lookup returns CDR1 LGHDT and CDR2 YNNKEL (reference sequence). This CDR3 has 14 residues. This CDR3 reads CATANGQGRTEAFF. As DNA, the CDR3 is TGTGCCACCGCCAACGGACAGGGGAGGACTGAAGCTTTCTTT. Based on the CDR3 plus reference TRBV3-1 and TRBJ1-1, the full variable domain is DTAVSQTPKYLVTQMGNDKSIKCEQNLGHDTMYWYKQDSKKFLKIMFSYNNKELIINETVPNRFSPKSPDKAHLNLHINSLELGDSAVYFCATANGQGRTEAFFGQGTRLTVV.

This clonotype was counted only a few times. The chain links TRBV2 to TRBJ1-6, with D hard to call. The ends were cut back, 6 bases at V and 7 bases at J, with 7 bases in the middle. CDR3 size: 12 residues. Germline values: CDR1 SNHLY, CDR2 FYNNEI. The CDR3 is CASSPTNSPLHF. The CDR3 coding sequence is TGTGCCAGCAGCCCCACGAATTCACCCCTCCACTTT.

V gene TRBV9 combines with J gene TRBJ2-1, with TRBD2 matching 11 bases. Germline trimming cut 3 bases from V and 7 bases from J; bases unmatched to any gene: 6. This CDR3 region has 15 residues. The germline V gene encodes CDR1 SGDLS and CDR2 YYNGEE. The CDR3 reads CASSGVAGGRNEQFF. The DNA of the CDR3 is TGTGCCAGCAGCGGGGTAGCGGGAGGGCGGAATGAGCAGTTCTTC.

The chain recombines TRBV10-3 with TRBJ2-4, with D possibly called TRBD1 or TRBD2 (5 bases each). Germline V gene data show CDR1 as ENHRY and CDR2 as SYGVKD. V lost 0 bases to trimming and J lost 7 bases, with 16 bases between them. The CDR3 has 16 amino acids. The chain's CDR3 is CAISESTAGAGNIQYF. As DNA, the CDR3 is TGTGCCATCAGTGAGTCTACTGCCGGGGCCGGGAACATTCAGTACTTC.

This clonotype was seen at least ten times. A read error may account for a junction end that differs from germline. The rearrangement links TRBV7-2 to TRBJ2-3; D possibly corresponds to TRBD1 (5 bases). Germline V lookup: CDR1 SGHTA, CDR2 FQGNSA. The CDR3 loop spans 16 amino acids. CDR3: CATSRTATLGPDTQYF. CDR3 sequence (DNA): TGTGCCACCAGCAGGACGGCCACCTTGGGGCCAGATACGCAGTATTTT.

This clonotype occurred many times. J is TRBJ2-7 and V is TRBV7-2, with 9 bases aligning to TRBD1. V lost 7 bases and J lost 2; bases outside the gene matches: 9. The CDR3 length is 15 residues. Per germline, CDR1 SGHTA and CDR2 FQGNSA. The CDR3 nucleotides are TGTGCCAGCATCCTTACCGGGACAGGGCCCTACGAGCAGTACTTC. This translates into CASILTGTGPYEQYF.

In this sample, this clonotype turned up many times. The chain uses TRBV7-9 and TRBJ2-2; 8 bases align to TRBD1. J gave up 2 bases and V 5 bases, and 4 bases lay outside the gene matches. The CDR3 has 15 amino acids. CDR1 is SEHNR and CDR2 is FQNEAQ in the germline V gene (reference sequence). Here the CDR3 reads CASSRTGRNTGELFF. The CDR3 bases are TGTGCCAGCAGCCGGACAGGGCGTAACACCGGGGAGCTGTTTTTT.